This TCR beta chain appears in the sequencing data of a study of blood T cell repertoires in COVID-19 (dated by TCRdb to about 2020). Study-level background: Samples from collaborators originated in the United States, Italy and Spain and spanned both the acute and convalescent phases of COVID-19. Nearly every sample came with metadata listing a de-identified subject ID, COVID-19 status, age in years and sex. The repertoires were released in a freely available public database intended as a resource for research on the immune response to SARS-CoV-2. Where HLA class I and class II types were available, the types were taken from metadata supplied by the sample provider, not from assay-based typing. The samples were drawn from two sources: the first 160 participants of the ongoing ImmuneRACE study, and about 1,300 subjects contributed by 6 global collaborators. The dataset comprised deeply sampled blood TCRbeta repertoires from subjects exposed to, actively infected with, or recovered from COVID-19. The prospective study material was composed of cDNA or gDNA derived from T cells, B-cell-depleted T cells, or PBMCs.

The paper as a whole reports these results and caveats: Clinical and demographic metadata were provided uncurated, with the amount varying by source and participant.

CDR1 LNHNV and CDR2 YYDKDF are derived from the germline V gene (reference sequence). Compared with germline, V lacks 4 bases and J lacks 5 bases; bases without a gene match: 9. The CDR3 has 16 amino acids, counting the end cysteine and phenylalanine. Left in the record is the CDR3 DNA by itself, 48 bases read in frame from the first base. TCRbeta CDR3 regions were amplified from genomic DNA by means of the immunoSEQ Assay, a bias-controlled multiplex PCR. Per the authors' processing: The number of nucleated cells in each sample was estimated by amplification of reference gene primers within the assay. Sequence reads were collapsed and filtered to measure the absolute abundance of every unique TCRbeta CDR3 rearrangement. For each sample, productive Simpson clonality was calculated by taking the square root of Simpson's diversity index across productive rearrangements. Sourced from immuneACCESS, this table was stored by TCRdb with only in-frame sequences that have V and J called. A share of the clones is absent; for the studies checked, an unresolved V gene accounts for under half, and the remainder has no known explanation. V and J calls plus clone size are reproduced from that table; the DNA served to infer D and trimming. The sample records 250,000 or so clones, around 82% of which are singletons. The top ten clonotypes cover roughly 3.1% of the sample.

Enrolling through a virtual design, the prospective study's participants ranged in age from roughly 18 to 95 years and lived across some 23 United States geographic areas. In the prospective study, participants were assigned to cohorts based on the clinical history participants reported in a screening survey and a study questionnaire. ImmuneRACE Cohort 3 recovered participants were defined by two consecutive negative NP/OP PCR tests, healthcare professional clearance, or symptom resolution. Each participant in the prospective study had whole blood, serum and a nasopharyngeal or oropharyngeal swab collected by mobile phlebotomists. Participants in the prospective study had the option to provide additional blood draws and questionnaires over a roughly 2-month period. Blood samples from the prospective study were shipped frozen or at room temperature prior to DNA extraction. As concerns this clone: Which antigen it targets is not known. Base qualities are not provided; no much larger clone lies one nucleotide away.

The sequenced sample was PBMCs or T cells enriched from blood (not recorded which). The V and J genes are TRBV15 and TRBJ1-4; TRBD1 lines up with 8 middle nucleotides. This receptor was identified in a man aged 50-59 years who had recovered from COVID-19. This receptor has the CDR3 CATSTVRTGWNEKLFF. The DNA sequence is TGTGCCACCAGCACAGTACGGACAGGGTGGAATGAAAAACTGTTTTTT. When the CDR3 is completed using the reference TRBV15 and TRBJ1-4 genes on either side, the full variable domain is DAMVIQNPRYQVTQFGKPVTLSCSQTLNHNVMYWYQQKSSQAPKLLFHYYDKDFNNEADTPDNFQSRRPNTSFCFLDIRSPGLGDTAMYLCATSTVRTGWNEKLFFGSGTQLSVL.